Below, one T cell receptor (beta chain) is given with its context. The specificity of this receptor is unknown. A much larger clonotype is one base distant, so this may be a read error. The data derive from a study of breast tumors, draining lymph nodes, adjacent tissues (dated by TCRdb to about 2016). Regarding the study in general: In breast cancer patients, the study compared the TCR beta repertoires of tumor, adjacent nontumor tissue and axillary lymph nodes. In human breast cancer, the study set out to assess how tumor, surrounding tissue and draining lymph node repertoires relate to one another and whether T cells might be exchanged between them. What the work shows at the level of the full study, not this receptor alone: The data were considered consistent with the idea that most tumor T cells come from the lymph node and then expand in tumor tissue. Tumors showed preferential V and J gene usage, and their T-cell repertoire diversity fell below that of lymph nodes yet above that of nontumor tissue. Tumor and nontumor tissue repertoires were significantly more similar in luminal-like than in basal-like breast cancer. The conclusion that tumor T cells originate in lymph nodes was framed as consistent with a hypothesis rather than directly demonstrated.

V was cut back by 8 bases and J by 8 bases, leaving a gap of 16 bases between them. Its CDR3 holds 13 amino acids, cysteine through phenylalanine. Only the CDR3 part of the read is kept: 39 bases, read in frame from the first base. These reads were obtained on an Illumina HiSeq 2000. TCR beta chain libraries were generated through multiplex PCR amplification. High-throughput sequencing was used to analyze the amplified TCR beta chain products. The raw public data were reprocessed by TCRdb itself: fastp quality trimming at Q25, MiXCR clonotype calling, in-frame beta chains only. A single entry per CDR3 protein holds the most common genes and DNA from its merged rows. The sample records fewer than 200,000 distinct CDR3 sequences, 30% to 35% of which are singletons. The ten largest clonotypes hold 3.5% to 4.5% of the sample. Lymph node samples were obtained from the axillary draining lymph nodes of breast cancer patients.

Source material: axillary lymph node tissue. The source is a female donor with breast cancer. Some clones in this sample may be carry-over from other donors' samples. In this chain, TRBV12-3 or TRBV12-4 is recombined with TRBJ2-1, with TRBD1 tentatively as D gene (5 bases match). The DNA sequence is TGTGCCAGCGGCCCGACAGTGTTCGATGAGCAGTTCTTC. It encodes CASGPTVFDEQFF.